The clone carrying this T cell receptor beta chain is a singleton in its sample. The junction and the germline gene differ at one end; a read error may be behind it. The entry originates in a study of control samples from healthy donors and cancer patients. The protocol was immunoSEQ multiplex PCR, while the TCRdb copy is restricted to in-frame clones and leaves out a portion. The data contain some 120,000 clones, around 86% of them singletons. The CDR3 covers 17 residues. Germline assignment: CDR1 SGHNT and CDR2 YYREEE (reference sequence). The chain employs TRBV5-4 and TRBJ2-2; 11 bases agree with TRBD2. Sequenced sample: blood. The receptor's source is a man between 35 and 55 years old in good health. CDR3 coding DNA: TGTGCCAGCAGGTTGGGACTAGCGGACTACAACACCGGGGAGCTGTTTTTT. Translation: CASRLGLADYNTGELFF.